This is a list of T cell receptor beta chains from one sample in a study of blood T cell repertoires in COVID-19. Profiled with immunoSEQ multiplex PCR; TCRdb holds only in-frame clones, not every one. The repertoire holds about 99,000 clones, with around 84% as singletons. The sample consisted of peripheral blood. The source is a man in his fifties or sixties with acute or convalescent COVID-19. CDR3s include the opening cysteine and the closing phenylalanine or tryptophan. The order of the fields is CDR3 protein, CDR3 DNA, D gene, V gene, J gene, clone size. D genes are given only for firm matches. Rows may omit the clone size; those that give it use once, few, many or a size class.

CDR3aa: CASSKDSLGANVLTF; CDR3nt: TGTGCCAGCAGTAAAGATAGCCTCGGGGCCAACGTCCTGACTTTC; d_gene: NA; v_gene: TRBV6-4; j_gene: TRBJ2-6; abundance: once
CDR3aa: CASSLIHMNTEAFF; CDR3nt: TGCGCCAGCAGCTTGATACACATGAACACTGAAGCTTTCTTT; d_gene: NA; v_gene: TRBV5-1; j_gene: TRBJ1-1; abundance: few
CDR3aa: CASSITGGRTEAFF; CDR3nt: TGTGCCAGTAGTATTACGGGGGGCCGCACTGAAGCTTTCTTT; d_gene: NA; v_gene: TRBV19; j_gene: TRBJ1-1; abundance: NA
CDR3aa: CASSRQGIYYEQYF; CDR3nt: TGTGCCAGCAGCCGACAGGGGATCTACTACGAGCAGTACTTC; d_gene: TRBD1; v_gene: TRBV27; j_gene: TRBJ2-7; abundance: NA
CDR3aa: CASSFVYRPSNTGELFF; CDR3nt: TGTGCCAGCAGCTTCGTATACAGGCCCTCGAACACCGGGGAGCTGTTTTTT; d_gene: NA; v_gene: TRBV11-3; j_gene: TRBJ2-2; abundance: NA
CDR3aa: CASSIPELAGVEQFF; CDR3nt: TGTGCCAGCAGCATCCCCGAACTAGCGGGAGTTGAGCAGTTCTTC; d_gene: TRBD2; v_gene: TRBV11-1; j_gene: TRBJ2-1; abundance: NA
CDR3aa: CASSLAGGSGYTF; CDR3nt: TGCGCCAGCAGCTTGGCGGGGGGATCTGGCTACACCTTC; d_gene: NA; v_gene: TRBV5-1; j_gene: TRBJ1-2; abundance: NA
CDR3aa: CASSPDRGGGYTF; CDR3nt: TGCGCCAGCAGCCCTGACAGGGGCGGTGGCTACACCTTC; d_gene: TRBD1; v_gene: TRBV5-1; j_gene: TRBJ1-2; abundance: few
CDR3aa: CASSFPTRGERGKYNEQFF; CDR3nt: TGCGCCAGCAGCTTTCCTACTCGAGGAGAGCGGGGCAAATACAATGAGCAGTTCTTC; d_gene: TRBD2; v_gene: TRBV5-1; j_gene: TRBJ2-1; abundance: once
CDR3aa: CASFTSGYNEQFF; CDR3nt: TGTGCCAGCTTTACTAGCGGATACAATGAGCAGTTCTTC; d_gene: TRBD2; v_gene: TRBV2; j_gene: TRBJ2-1; abundance: NA
CDR3aa: CASSNYRERPYEQYF; CDR3nt: TGTGCCAGCAGCAATTATCGGGAGCGTCCCTACGAGCAGTACTTC; d_gene: NA; v_gene: TRBV5-4; j_gene: TRBJ2-7; abundance: once
CDR3aa: CASSLDRARREAFF; CDR3nt: TGTGCCAGCAGCCTGGACAGGGCACGCAGGGAAGCTTTCTTT; d_gene: TRBD1; v_gene: TRBV5-4; j_gene: TRBJ1-1; abundance: NA
CDR3aa: CASSILAGGADTQYF; CDR3nt: TGTGCCAGTAGTATCCTAGCGGGAGGCGCAGATACGCAGTATTTT; d_gene: TRBD2; v_gene: TRBV19; j_gene: TRBJ2-3; abundance: NA
CDR3aa: CASSLLGGTNNEQFF; CDR3nt: TGTGCCAGCAGCTTATTAGGAGGAACCAACAATGAGCAGTTCTTC; d_gene: NA; v_gene: TRBV7-6; j_gene: TRBJ2-1; abundance: NA
CDR3aa: CASSALTGNSGNTIYF; CDR3nt: TGTGCCAGCAGCGCCCTGACAGGGAACTCTGGAAACACCATATATTTT; d_gene: TRBD1; v_gene: TRBV9; j_gene: TRBJ1-3; abundance: NA
CDR3aa: CASSFHRVVNTIYF; CDR3nt: TGTGCCAGCAGCTTTCACAGGGTCGTAAACACCATATATTTT; d_gene: NA; v_gene: TRBV11-2; j_gene: TRBJ1-3; abundance: NA
CDR3aa: CASSPYPGQRHHQPQHF; CDR3nt: TGTGCCAGCAGTCCCTACCCGGGACAGCGCCACCATCAGCCCCAGCATTTT; d_gene: TRBD1; v_gene: TRBV7-9; j_gene: TRBJ1-5; abundance: NA
CDR3aa: CASSPSGPYGYTF; CDR3nt: TGTGCCAGCAGCCCCTCAGGCCCCTATGGCTACACCTTC; d_gene: NA; v_gene: TRBV12-3/TRBV12-4; j_gene: TRBJ1-2; abundance: NA
CDR3aa: CASSGWSQPQHF; CDR3nt: TGTGCCAGCAGTGGATGGAGCCAGCCCCAGCATTTT; d_gene: NA; v_gene: TRBV2; j_gene: TRBJ1-5; abundance: NA
CDR3aa: CSDATGGPNYGYTF; CDR3nt: TGCAGCGACGCGACAGGGGGTCCCAACTATGGCTACACCTTC; d_gene: TRBD1; v_gene: TRBV29-1; j_gene: TRBJ1-2; abundance: NA
CDR3aa: CATSRTGGNSPLHF; CDR3nt: TGTGCCACTAGTCGGACAGGGGGCAATTCACCCCTCCACTTT; d_gene: TRBD1; v_gene: TRBV5-6; j_gene: TRBJ1-6; abundance: NA
CDR3aa: CASSPPTAEQYF; CDR3nt: TGTGCCAGCAGTCCACCCACGGCGGAACAGTATTTT; d_gene: NA; v_gene: TRBV2; j_gene: TRBJ2-3; abundance: NA
CDR3aa: CASSVGQGYTEAFF; CDR3nt: TGTGCCAGCAGTGTGGGACAGGGGTACACTGAAGCTTTCTTT; d_gene: TRBD1; v_gene: TRBV6-4; j_gene: TRBJ1-1; abundance: NA
CDR3aa: CASSQDRNEQFF; CDR3nt: TGTGCCAGCAGCCAAGACCGGAATGAGCAGTTCTTC; d_gene: NA; v_gene: TRBV3-1/TRBV3-2; j_gene: TRBJ2-1; abundance: NA
CDR3aa: CASSPRQGPNQPQHF; CDR3nt: TGTGCCAGCAGTCCCCGACAGGGCCCCAATCAGCCCCAGCATTTT; d_gene: TRBD1; v_gene: TRBV6-5; j_gene: TRBJ1-5; abundance: NA
CDR3aa: CASKAGYNEQFF; CDR3nt: TGCGCCAGCAAAGCGGGGTACAATGAGCAGTTCTTC; d_gene: TRBD2; v_gene: TRBV5-1; j_gene: TRBJ2-1; abundance: NA
CDR3aa: CASSLVDSPHEQYF; CDR3nt: TGCGCCAGCAGCCTCGTGGACAGCCCCCACGAGCAGTACTTC; d_gene: NA; v_gene: TRBV5-1; j_gene: TRBJ2-7; abundance: NA
CDR3aa: CASSYHDRGYTEAFF; CDR3nt: TGTGCCAGCAGCTACCACGACAGGGGGTACACTGAAGCTTTCTTT; d_gene: TRBD1; v_gene: TRBV11-2; j_gene: TRBJ1-1; abundance: few
CDR3aa: CASSPSGLAGAYNEQFF; CDR3nt: TGTGCCAGCAGTCCCTCGGGACTAGCGGGAGCCTACAATGAGCAGTTCTTC; d_gene: TRBD2; v_gene: TRBV28; j_gene: TRBJ2-1; abundance: NA
CDR3aa: CASSFGGAWGYTF; CDR3nt: TGTGCCAGCAGTTTTGGGGGGGCGTGGGGCTACACCTTC; d_gene: NA; v_gene: TRBV27; j_gene: TRBJ1-2; abundance: NA
CDR3aa: CASSLDRGSLDTQYF; CDR3nt: TGTGCCAGCAGCTTGGACAGGGGTTCTTTGGATACGCAGTATTTT; d_gene: TRBD1; v_gene: TRBV5-8; j_gene: TRBJ2-3; abundance: few
CDR3aa: CASSSVAGGATDTQYF; CDR3nt: TGTGCCAGCAGTTCCGTAGCGGGAGGGGCCACAGATACGCAGTATTTT; d_gene: TRBD2; v_gene: TRBV28; j_gene: TRBJ2-3; abundance: NA
CDR3aa: CASSYSPDRGSPLHF; CDR3nt: TGTGCCAGCAGTTACTCTCCGGACAGGGGTTCACCCCTCCACTTT; d_gene: TRBD1; v_gene: TRBV6-5; j_gene: TRBJ1-6; abundance: NA
CDR3aa: CASSQTGTNTQYF; CDR3nt: TGTGCCAGCAGCCAGACAGGGACAAATACGCAGTATTTT; d_gene: TRBD1; v_gene: TRBV6-5; j_gene: TRBJ2-3; abundance: NA
CDR3aa: CASTQEGASPNYGYTF; CDR3nt: TGCGCCAGCACTCAGGAGGGGGCTTCACCTAACTATGGCTACACCTTC; d_gene: TRBD1; v_gene: TRBV10-2; j_gene: TRBJ1-2; abundance: NA
CDR3aa: CASSQEPASGASTDTQYF; CDR3nt: TGCGCCAGCAGCCAAGAGCCCGCTAGCGGGGCTAGCACAGATACGCAGTATTTT; d_gene: TRBD2; v_gene: TRBV4-3; j_gene: TRBJ2-3; abundance: NA
CDR3aa: CASSSPHGGTEAFF; CDR3nt: TGTGCCAGCAGTTCCCCCCACGGGGGCACTGAAGCTTTCTTT; d_gene: NA; v_gene: TRBV27; j_gene: TRBJ1-1; abundance: NA
CDR3aa: CASSPGVGGTDTQYF; CDR3nt: TGTGCCAGCAGCCCAGGGGTTGGGGGCACAGATACGCAGTATTTT; d_gene: NA; v_gene: TRBV3-1/TRBV3-2; j_gene: TRBJ2-3; abundance: NA
CDR3aa: CASSLATGKQSTDTQYF; CDR3nt: TGTGCCAGCAGCTTAGCTACGGGAAAACAAAGCACAGATACGCAGTATTTT; d_gene: NA; v_gene: TRBV11-2; j_gene: TRBJ2-3; abundance: few
CDR3aa: CAIGSGTGEQPQHF; CDR3nt: TGTGCCATCGGGTCCGGGACAGGTGAACAGCCCCAGCATTTT; d_gene: TRBD1; v_gene: TRBV10-3; j_gene: TRBJ1-5; abundance: few
CDR3aa: CASSVNSQANYGYTF; CDR3nt: TGTGCCAGCAGCGTAAATTCCCAGGCTAACTATGGCTACACCTTC; d_gene: NA; v_gene: TRBV9; j_gene: TRBJ1-2; abundance: NA
CDR3aa: CAISVREKGNEQFF; CDR3nt: TGTGCCATCAGTGTTCGGGAAAAGGGCAATGAGCAGTTCTTC; d_gene: NA; v_gene: TRBV10-3; j_gene: TRBJ2-1; abundance: NA
CDR3aa: CASSYEKFYEQYF; CDR3nt: TGTGCCAGCAGTTACGAGAAGTTCTACGAGCAGTACTTC; d_gene: NA; v_gene: TRBV6-5; j_gene: TRBJ2-7; abundance: NA
CDR3aa: CASSSKSTGNTEAFF; CDR3nt: TGTGCCAGCAGCTCGAAATCGACAGGGAACACTGAAGCTTTCTTT; d_gene: NA; v_gene: TRBV6-5; j_gene: TRBJ1-1; abundance: NA
CDR3aa: CASSLFGSGQYQPQHF; CDR3nt: TGTGCCAGCAGTTTATTTGGCTCGGGACAGTATCAGCCCCAGCATTTT; d_gene: TRBD1; v_gene: TRBV28; j_gene: TRBJ1-5; abundance: NA
CDR3aa: CASSETGKTGAFF; CDR3nt: TGTGCCAGTTCGGAGACAGGGAAGACTGGAGCTTTCTTT; d_gene: TRBD1; v_gene: TRBV19; j_gene: TRBJ1-1; abundance: NA